Listed below are T cell receptor beta chains from one sample, sequenced in a study of identical twins. TCRdb re-analysed the 5' RACE reads in MiXCR, keeping a single row per CDR3 protein. The sample lists roughly 710,000 distinct CDR3 sequences, around 6% occurring once. Sequenced material: naive T cells sorted from blood. The receptors stem from a man between 18 and 29 years old in good health. Both conserved end residues are part of each CDR3. Fields, in order: V gene, clone size, J gene, D gene, CDR3 DNA, CDR3 protein. The D gene is left open where the match is weak. Clone size is stated in some rows and not others, as once, few, many or a class when expanded.

v_gene: TRBV5-1
abundance: many
j_gene: TRBJ1-5
d_gene: TRBD1
CDR3nt: TGCGCCAGCAGCTTAGGGGAGGCAGGGGGTAATCAGCCCCAGCATTTT
CDR3aa: CASSLGEAGGNQPQHF

v_gene: TRBV20-1
abundance: .
j_gene: TRBJ2-1
d_gene: TRBD2
CDR3nt: TGCAGTGCCCACGGGACTAGCGGATACAATGAGCAGTTCTTC
CDR3aa: CSAHGTSGYNEQFF

v_gene: TRBV15
abundance: many
j_gene: TRBJ2-4
d_gene: .
CDR3nt: TGTGCCACCACCAAAAGCAGCGGTAATCCCGGAAACATTCAGTACTTC
CDR3aa: CATTKSSGNPGNIQYF

v_gene: TRBV3-1
abundance: many
j_gene: TRBJ2-1
d_gene: .
CDR3nt: TGTGCCAGCAGCCAAGAAGGACTCTTAGACAATGAGCAGTTCTTC
CDR3aa: CASSQEGLLDNEQFF

v_gene: TRBV5-1
abundance: many
j_gene: TRBJ1-1
d_gene: .
CDR3nt: TGCGCCAGCAGCTTGGATATGGGCTCAAACACTGAAGCTTTCTTT
CDR3aa: CASSLDMGSNTEAFF

v_gene: TRBV12-3/TRBV12-4
abundance: .
j_gene: TRBJ1-1
d_gene: .
CDR3nt: TGTGCCAGCAGTTTACGCAGACAGAACACTGAAGCTTTCTTT
CDR3aa: CASSLRRQNTEAFF

v_gene: TRBV10-3
abundance: many
j_gene: TRBJ2-7
d_gene: TRBD2
CDR3nt: TGTGCCATCAGTGAGTCGACTAGCGGACCCTACGAGCAGTACTTC
CDR3aa: CAISESTSGPYEQYF

v_gene: TRBV2
abundance: many
j_gene: TRBJ2-1
d_gene: TRBD2
CDR3nt: TGTGCCAGCAGTGAGTGGGGGGGGACTAGCCACCGGTTGACTGAGCAGTTCTTC
CDR3aa: CASSEWGGTSHRLTEQFF

v_gene: TRBV6-2/TRBV6-3
abundance: .
j_gene: TRBJ2-5
d_gene: .
CDR3nt: TGTGCCAGCAGTTACCTGAACCCTCTAGAGACCCAGTACTTC
CDR3aa: CASSYLNPLETQYF

v_gene: TRBV20-1
abundance: many
j_gene: TRBJ2-7
d_gene: TRBD1
CDR3nt: TGCAGTGCTCGGAAGGTTGAGGGACAGGGTTACTACGAGCAGTACTTC
CDR3aa: CSARKVEGQGYYEQYF

v_gene: TRBV7-8
abundance: many
j_gene: TRBJ2-7
d_gene: .
CDR3nt: TGTGCCAGCAGCCCGCGCCCGGGGGCGAGTTCCTACGAGCAGTACTTC
CDR3aa: CASSPRPGASSYEQYF

v_gene: TRBV6-1
abundance: few
j_gene: TRBJ2-2
d_gene: TRBD2
CDR3nt: TGTGCCAGCAGTATGCGGGAGGTGGCCGGGGAGCTGTTTTTT
CDR3aa: CASSMREVAGELFF